The source of this T cell receptor (beta chain) is a study of naive and memory T cell subsets. Treatment in this sample: skin biopsy from PPD injection site in Mantoux-positive individual. TCR cDNA received a 3' ligated oligonucleotide that carried a UMI. Tuberculin skin test biopsies were taken where PPD was injected in Mantoux-positive people. Unsorted total RNA, roughly 1 to 1000 ng, was DNase treated before reverse transcription. Study-wide results and caveats: Potentially, T cell activation and differentiation skew this RNA-based measurement.

Remarks on this clonotype: The target antigen is unknown.

Germline CDR1 and CDR2: LNHDA and SQIVND (reference sequence). The CDR3 has 10 residues. Trimming cost V 8 bases and J 4 bases, with 5 bases left between them. Ligated cDNA underwent four rounds of PCR with nested alpha and beta constant region primers and SP2. Blood and skin TCR RNA was reverse transcribed with alpha and beta constant primers. TCRdb recomputed calls from the UMI-ligation and nested PCR reads with MiXCR, one row per CDR3 protein. The repertoire holds 30,000 to 35,000 distinct CDR3 sequences, with approximately 6.7% as singletons. Sequences were derived from skin, sampled from a tuberculin skin test site. The sequence was collected from an adult in good health. The V and J genes are TRBV19 and TRBJ1-2, with a tentative D call TRBD1 (5 bases). The CDR3, as DNA: TGTGCCAGTGGGACCTATGGCTACACCTTC. This codes for CASGTYGYTF.